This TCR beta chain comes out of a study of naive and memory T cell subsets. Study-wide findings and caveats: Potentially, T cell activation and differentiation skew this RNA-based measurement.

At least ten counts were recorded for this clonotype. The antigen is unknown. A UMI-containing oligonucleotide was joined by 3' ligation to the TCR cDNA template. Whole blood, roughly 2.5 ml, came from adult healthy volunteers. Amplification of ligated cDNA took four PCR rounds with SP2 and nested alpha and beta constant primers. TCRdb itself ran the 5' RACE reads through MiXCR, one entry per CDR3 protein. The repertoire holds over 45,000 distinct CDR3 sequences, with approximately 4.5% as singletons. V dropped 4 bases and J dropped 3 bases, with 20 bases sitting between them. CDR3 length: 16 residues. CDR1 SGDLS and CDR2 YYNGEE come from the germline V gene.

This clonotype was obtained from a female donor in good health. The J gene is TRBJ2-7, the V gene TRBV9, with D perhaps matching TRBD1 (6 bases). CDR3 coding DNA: TGTGCCAGCAGCCCGCGGAAAGGACAGCCCAACTACGAGCAGTACTTC. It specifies CASSPRKGQPNYEQYF.